The 25 T cell receptor beta chains below come from one sample, sequenced in a study of T-cell memory formation after mild COVID-19. One entry per CDR3 protein, called by TCRdb with MiXCR from the 5' RACE reads. Of 200,000 to 250,000 distinct CDR3 sequences in the sample, less than 20% were seen once. Specimen: PBMCs or a T cell subset sorted from them (not recorded which). The receptors derive from an adult woman who had mild COVID-19 (a few samples of this study predate the infection). Cell type and time point are not known.

The rearrangement joins TRBV27 to TRBJ1-2; no clear D gene. The CDR3 is made up of 13 amino acids. Germline loops: CDR1 MNHEY, CDR2 SMNVEV (reference sequence). The V gene lost 5 bases and the J gene lost 8 bases, with 15 bases spanning the gap. CDR3 bases: TGTGCCAGCAGTCCCCGACAAGTCCAGGGCTACACCTTC. Its translation is CASSPRQVQGYTF.

The chain joins TRBV5-1 to TRBJ2-5; D perhaps matches TRBD2 (5 bases). V shed 9 bases and J shed 2 bases, with 11 bases lying between them. From germline, CDR1 is SGHRS and CDR2 YFSETQ. The CDR3 has 12 residues. CDR3 sequence: CATTGSQETQYF. CDR3 nucleotides: TGCGCCACCACGGGGAGTCAAGAGACCCAGTACTTC.

V and J are TRBV7-8 and TRBJ2-7, with TRBD2 matching over 12 bases. Germline V gene data show CDR1 as SGHVS and CDR2 as FQNEAQ. This CDR3 comprises 15 residues. V shed 4 bases and J 3 bases; nucleotides not matched to a gene: 4. In DNA form, the CDR3 reads TGTGCCAGCAGCTCATCACTAGCGGGAGGCTACGAGCAGTACTTC. It translates to CASSSSLAGGYEQYF.

The chain recombines TRBV29-1 with TRBJ1-5; 7 bases align to TRBD1. V was clipped by 4 bases and J by 1 base; unmatched bases: 1. The V gene's germline CDR1 is SQVTM and CDR2 ANQGSEA. The CDR3 spans 13 residues. Here the CDR3 DNA reads TGCAGCGTTGCGGGACAGAGCAATCAGCCCCAGCATTTT. Protein product: CSVAGQSNQPQHF.

This clonotype appeared many times. This rearrangement joins TRBV12-3 or TRBV12-4 to TRBJ2-7; TRBD1 agrees at 9 bases. This CDR3 region has 14 residues. V lost 2 bases and J lost 5; bases outside the gene matches: 4. The CDR3 reads CASSLQQGADEQYF. The DNA for the CDR3 is TGTGCCAGCAGTTTACAACAGGGGGCTGACGAGCAGTACTTC.

This clonotype has more than one count but fewer than ten. This chain uses TRBV5-1 with TRBJ2-7, with 7 bases aligning to TRBD2. V trimming: 0 bases; J trimming: 0 bases; junction bases outside the gene matches: 12. Germline loops: CDR1 SGHRS, CDR2 YFSETQ. The CDR3 has 18 residues. The CDR3 DNA reads as TGCGCCAGCAGCTTGGGGGCTAGCGGAGGACGGACCTCCTACGAGCAGTACTTC. It encodes CASSLGASGGRTSYEQYF. Full variable domain (rest looked up from reference TRBV5-1 and TRBJ2-7): KAGVTQTPRYLIKTRGQQVTLSCSPISGHRSVSWYQQTPGQGLQFLFEYFSETQRNKGNFPGRFSGRQFSNSRSEMNVSTLELGDSALYLCASSLGASGGRTSYEQYFGPGTRLTVT.

This clonotype showed up just a few times. This chain uses TRBV5-1 with TRBJ2-7, with D perhaps TRBD2 (5 bases). The CDR3 runs 13 residues. The V end lost 5 bases, the J end lost 7 bases, and 16 bases lay between the germline ends. CDR1 is SGHRS, CDR2 YFSETQ, per germline. The CDR3 is CASRGGIVFEQYF. The CDR3 DNA is TGCGCCAGCAGAGGAGGCATCGTATTTGAGCAGTACTTC.

The sample holds many counts of this clonotype. This chain links TRBV4-1 with TRBJ1-3; weak D call: TRBD1 (5 bases). The ends were cut back, 1 base at V and 3 bases at J, with 10 bases in the middle. Germline V gene sequence: CDR1 MGHRA, CDR2 YSYEKL. The CDR3 is 15 residues long. The CDR3 sequence: CASSQAGTFGNTIYF. DNA of the CDR3: TGCGCCAGCAGCCAAGCGGGGACTTTTGGAAACACCATATATTTT.

The chain has TRBV7-8 and TRBJ2-3; 7 bases are shared with TRBD2. This CDR3 has 17 amino acids. V was clipped by 0 bases and J by 1 base; unmatched bases: 7. Germline CDR1 reads SGHVS; CDR2 reads FQNEAQ. The CDR3 loop is CASSLAGGPERTDTQYF. The CDR3 DNA follows: TGTGCCAGCAGCTTAGCGGGAGGGCCCGAACGCACAGATACGCAGTATTTT.

The V call is TRBV5-1, the J call TRBJ2-1; no clear D. Trimming pared 0 bases from V and 4 bases from J, leaving 8 bases between. The germline CDR1 and CDR2 sequences are SGHRS and YFSETQ. The CDR3 has 14 residues. This CDR3 reads CASSLEFGYNEQFF. The CDR3 DNA sequence: TGCGCCAGCAGCTTGGAGTTTGGGTACAATGAGCAGTTCTTC.

This clonotype occurred a few times. The chain employs TRBV5-6 and TRBJ1-2; the D is unclear. The CDR3 contains 13 residues. The germline CDR1 and CDR2 sequences are SGHDT and YYEEEE. Trimming took 6 bases from V and 3 from J, leaving 12 bases between them. The CDR3 spells CASNTYGDYGYTF. CDR3 sequence (DNA): TGTGCCAGCAACACTTACGGGGACTATGGCTACACCTTC.

The chain carries TRBV12-3 or TRBV12-4 and TRBJ2-1; 10 bases align to TRBD2. This CDR3 has 16 residues. The trim removed 6 bases at V and 2 bases at J, leaving 7 bases unmatched. CDR3 nucleotides: TGTGCCAGCAGACGAATTAGCGGGGGGCCCTACAATGAGCAGTTCTTC. Its translation is CASRRISGGPYNEQFF.

This chain connects TRBV20-1 to TRBJ1-6; tentatively, D is TRBD1 (6 bases). This CDR3 has 18 residues. Germline CDR1 DFQATT, CDR2 SNEGSKA (reference sequence). V gave up 0 bases and J gave up 7 bases, with 22 bases separating them. In DNA form, the CDR3 reads TGCAGTGCTAGAGATATCAGGGTAGGGGGGATACCCAATTCACCCCTCCACTTT. It codes for CSARDIRVGGIPNSPLHF.

This clonotype showed up just a few times. The CDR3 loop is CASSTHREYNSPLHF. The CDR3 nucleotides are TGTGCCAGCAGCACCCACAGGGAATATAATTCACCCCTCCACTTT. The rearrangement uses TRBV11-2 and TRBJ1-6, with D maybe TRBD1 (6 bases). V gave up 5 bases and J gave up 4 bases, with 12 bases separating them. Looked up from germline, CDR1 is SGHAT and CDR2 is FQNNGV. The CDR3 runs to 15 residues.

J is TRBJ2-5 and V is TRBV6-2 or TRBV6-3; 9 bases match TRBD2. Germline V gene lookup returns CDR1 MNHEY and CDR2 SVGEGT. The length of the CDR3 is 15 residues. V lost 4 bases, J lost 4 bases, and 7 bases stayed unmatched. CDR3 sequence: CASSSSSGTGETQYF. CDR3 bases: TGTGCCAGCAGTTCTTCTAGCGGGACCGGAGAGACCCAGTACTTC.

The genes are TRBV5-1 and TRBJ2-5, with 7 bases lining up with TRBD2. This CDR3 has 15 residues. Germline V gene sequence: CDR1 SGHRS, CDR2 YFSETQ. The trim removed 4 bases at V and 3 bases at J, leaving 9 bases unmatched. In DNA, the CDR3 is TGCGCCAGCAGCCCGAGACTAGCTGATAAAGAGACCCAGTACTTC. Protein: CASSPRLADKETQYF.

The chain couples TRBV24-1 to TRBJ1-5; 7 positions agree with TRBD1. Per germline, CDR1 KGHDR and CDR2 SFDVKD. This CDR3 is built from 16 residues. The V gene end was trimmed by 4 bases and the J gene end by 0 bases; junction bases not matched to a gene: 5. The CDR3 nucleotides are TGTGCCACCAGTGACCCCAGGGGGGGTAGCAATCAGCCCCAGCATTTT. Translated, it gives CATSDPRGGSNQPQHF.

The chain employs TRBV5-1 and TRBJ2-7; TRBD2 agrees at 9 bases. This CDR3 spans 16 amino acids. J gave up 0 bases and V 5 bases, and 9 bases lay outside the gene matches. Germline V lookup: CDR1 SGHRS, CDR2 YFSETQ. CDR3 sequence: CASRLGAGGSSYEQYF. CDR3 DNA: TGCGCCAGCAGATTAGGAGCGGGGGGCAGCTCCTACGAGCAGTACTTC.

This clonotype showed up just a few times. This chain joins TRBV7-2 and TRBJ1-5; 8 bases are shared with TRBD1. The germline V gene has CDR1 SGHTA and CDR2 FQGNSA. CDR3 length: 14 residues. Germline trimming cut 5 bases from V and 5 bases from J; bases unmatched to any gene: 5. The CDR3 spells CASSPTGAYQPQHF. The CDR3 DNA reads TGTGCCAGCAGCCCGACAGGGGCCTATCAGCCCCAGCATTTT.

DNA of the CDR3: TGTGCCAGCAGTCCGGACAGTTTGGGCAATCAGCCCCAGCATTTT. Translating gives CASSPDSLGNQPQHF. The rearrangement links TRBV12-3 or TRBV12-4 to TRBJ1-5; TRBD1 might be the D (6 bases). V shed 5 bases and J shed 2 bases, with 13 bases lying between them. This CDR3 has 15 residues.

This clonotype was recorded a few times. This chain uses TRBV7-2 with TRBJ2-5; possible D gene TRBD2, 5 bases. Looked up from germline, CDR1 is SGHTA and CDR2 is FQGNSA. This CDR3 comprises 15 residues. Deletions cut 2 bases from V and 4 bases from J, with 14 bases between. CDR3 region: CASSLSWSGPETQYF. CDR3 coding DNA: TGTGCCAGCAGCTTATCCTGGAGCGGACCAGAGACCCAGTACTTC.

This rearrangement joins TRBV5-1 to TRBJ1-2, with D hard to call. V was trimmed by 2 bases and J by 2 bases, leaving 7 bases between them. The CDR3 is 13 amino acids. Germline V gene sequence: CDR1 SGHRS, CDR2 YFSETQ. The CDR3 coding sequence is TGCGCCAGCAGCTTCGGACGGAACTATGGCTACACCTTC. As protein: CASSFGRNYGYTF.

The V call is TRBV5-1, the J call TRBJ2-5; the match to TRBD2 covers 14 bases. Germline assignment: CDR1 SGHRS and CDR2 YFSETQ. The V gene end was trimmed by 3 bases and the J gene end by 5 bases; junction bases not matched to a gene: 6. The CDR3 sequence is 16 residues long. The CDR3 loop reads CASSSGTSGGSETQYF. CDR3 coding DNA: TGCGCCAGCAGCTCCGGGACTAGCGGGGGAAGCGAGACCCAGTACTTC. The variable domain in full, completed from reference TRBV5-1 and TRBJ2-5, reads KAGVTQTPRYLIKTRGQQVTLSCSPISGHRSVSWYQQTPGQGLQFLFEYFSETQRNKGNFPGRFSGRQFSNSRSEMNVSTLELGDSALYLCASSSGTSGGSETQYFGPGTRLLVL.

This clonotype appeared a few times. The gene calls are TRBV20-1 and TRBJ2-1; D call uncertain. The V end lost 4 bases, the J end lost 0 bases, and 10 bases lay between the germline ends. The CDR3 runs 14 residues. Germline CDR1 is DFQATT and CDR2 is SNEGSKA (reference sequence). The CDR3 coding sequence is TGCAGTGCTACCGACTGGAGCTCCTACAATGAGCAGTTCTTC. Residues: CSATDWSSYNEQFF.

This clonotype came up a few times. This sequence joins TRBV6-5 and TRBJ2-5; perhaps TRBD1 as D (6 bases). This CDR3 is 14 amino acids long. Germline values: CDR1 MNHEY, CDR2 SVGAGI. V lost 6 bases and J 1 base, leaving 12 bases between the germline ends. CDR3 coding DNA: TGTGCCAGCAGACGGGACACCGCCCAAGAGACCCAGTACTTC. It translates to CASRRDTAQETQYF.